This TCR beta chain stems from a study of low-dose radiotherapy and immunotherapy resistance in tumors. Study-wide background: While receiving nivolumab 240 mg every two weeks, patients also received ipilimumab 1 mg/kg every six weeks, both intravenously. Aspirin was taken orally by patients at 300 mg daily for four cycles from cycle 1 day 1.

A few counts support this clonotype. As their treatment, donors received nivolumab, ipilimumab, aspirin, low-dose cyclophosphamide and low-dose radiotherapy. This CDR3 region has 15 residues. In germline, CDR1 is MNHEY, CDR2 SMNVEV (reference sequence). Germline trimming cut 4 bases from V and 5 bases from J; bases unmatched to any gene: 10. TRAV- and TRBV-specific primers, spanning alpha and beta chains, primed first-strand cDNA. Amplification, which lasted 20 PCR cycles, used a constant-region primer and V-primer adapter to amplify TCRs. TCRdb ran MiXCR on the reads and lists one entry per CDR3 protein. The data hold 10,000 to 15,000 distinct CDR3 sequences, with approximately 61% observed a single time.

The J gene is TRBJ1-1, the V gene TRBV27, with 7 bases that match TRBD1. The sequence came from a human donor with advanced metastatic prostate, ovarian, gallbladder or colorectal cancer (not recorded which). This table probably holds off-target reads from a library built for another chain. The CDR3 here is CASSSLDARGTEAFF. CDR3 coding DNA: TGTGCCAGCAGTTCTTTGGACGCCAGGGGGACTGAAGCTTTCTTT.